The clone carrying this T cell receptor (beta chain) was observed many times. No antigen is known for it. This CDR3 is 13 amino acids long. V shed 3 bases and J shed 3 bases, with 8 bases lying between them. The data stem from a study of identical twins. Whole-study findings and limits: It was out-of-frame TCR alpha sharing in monozygotic twins that models underestimated.

TCRdb fed the 5' RACE reads into MiXCR, producing one record per CDR3 protein. Among around 340,000 distinct CDR3 sequences listed, more than 9% were seen once. These data also featured in a second study, about yellow fever vaccine responses in identical twins.

The receptor's source is a woman between 18 and 29 years old in good health. Sequencing used CD8+ T cells sorted from blood. This sequence joins TRBV12-3 or TRBV12-4 and TRBJ1-1, with D hard to call. Here the CDR3 reads CASSLWGDTEAFF. CDR3 DNA: TGTGCCAGCAGTTTGTGGGGTGACACTGAAGCTTTCTTT.